This TCR beta chain was profiled in a study of cytomegalovirus exposure and HLA in healthy donors. Study-wide results and limits: Clusters of TCRs from the first cohort tended to co-occur in the 120 or so validation repertoires (as a later analysis found).

TCRdb keeps only in-frame clones here, not all; method: immunoSEQ multiplex PCR. The table records about 160,000 clones, 84% of them present only once. In regard to this clone: Its antigen is undetermined.

Germline CDR1 SEHNR, CDR2 FQNEAQ (reference sequence). Unmatched junction bases numbered 8, after V lost 5 bases and J lost 5 bases. This CDR3 contains 15 residues. This chain joins TRBV7-9 and TRBJ1-4; 7 bases fit TRBD1. Sequencing was carried out using PBMCs. The sequence came from a young man in good health and CMV-seropositive. The CDR3 here is CASSGPGQINEKLFF. Here the CDR3 DNA reads TGTGCCAGCAGCGGTCCGGGACAGATAAATGAAAAACTGTTTTTT.